A single sample gave rise to the 32 T cell receptor beta chains below, sequenced in a study of blood T cell repertoires in COVID-19. The data were produced by immunoSEQ multiplex PCR, yet TCRdb's version contains in-frame clones alone and is incomplete. The sample shows 60,000 to 95,000 clones, approximately 89% of them seen only once. Sequencing was performed on peripheral blood. The receptors stem from a human donor in a cohort sampled during active COVID-19.

The gene calls are TRBV4-1 and TRBJ1-2; D may be TRBD1 (6 bases). This CDR3 is built from 17 residues. Per the germline V gene, CDR1 is MGHRA and CDR2 is YSYEKL. Between the trimmed V and J ends, which lost 0 bases and 8 bases, there was a span of 22 bases. The CDR3 region has the DNA TGCGCCAGCAGCCAAGACCACGCCCAGGTCAGGGGCGGGGGCTACACCTTC. As protein: CASSQDHAQVRGGGYTF.

This rearrangement joins TRBV7-2 to TRBJ2-7; TRBD2 might be the D (5 bases). Trimming took 6 bases from V and 1 from J, leaving 13 bases between them. Germline V gene sequence: CDR1 SGHTA, CDR2 FQGNSA. This CDR3 is built from 14 residues. CDR3 sequence: CASSPGMVSYEQYF. In DNA, the CDR3 is TGTGCCAGCAGTCCGGGGATGGTATCCTACGAGCAGTACTTC.

This clone occurred once. The V and J genes are TRBV5-1 and TRBJ1-2; 8 bases are shared with TRBD1. J lost 4 bases, V lost 4 bases, and 3 bases had no gene match. CDR3 length equals 13 residues. The germline gives CDR1 SGHRS, CDR2 YFSETQ. As DNA, the CDR3 is TGCGCCAGCAGCCGGGACAGGACCTATGGCTACACCTTC. Protein: CASSRDRTYGYTF.

The rearrangement uses TRBV7-2 and TRBJ2-3; TRBD2 matches at 8 bases. Germline V gene sequence: CDR1 SGHTA, CDR2 FQGNSA. This CDR3 comprises 18 residues. With 1 base clipped from V and 2 bases from J, the junction kept 11 bases outside the gene matches. The CDR3 region is CASSLGGYTSGITDTQYF. DNA of the CDR3: TGTGCCAGCAGCTTAGGGGGGTACACTAGCGGTATCACAGATACGCAGTATTTT.

The chain links TRBV18 to TRBJ2-1; D is possibly TRBD2 (6 bases). Trimming shortened V by 6 bases and J by 4 bases, and 16 bases separated the two germline ends. Germline CDR1 KGHSH, CDR2 LQKENI. This CDR3 comprises 15 residues. The DNA of the CDR3 is TGTGCCAGCTCCCCGCGCGGGGCCTTATACAATGAGCAGTTCTTC. Translating it yields CASSPRGALYNEQFF. Together with reference TRBV18 and TRBJ2-1, the CDR3 gives the full variable domain: NAGVMQNPRHLVRRRGQEARLRCSPMKGHSHVYWYRQLPEEGLKFMVYLQKENIIDESGMPKERFSAEFPKEGPSILRIQQVVRGDSAAYFCASSPRGALYNEQFFGPGTRLTVL.

The chain is built from TRBV5-1 and TRBJ2-5; TRBD1 agrees at 8 bases. CDR1 and CDR2 from the germline V gene are SGHRS and YFSETQ. The CDR3 is made up of 14 amino acids. The V gene end was trimmed by 4 bases and the J gene end by 7 bases; junction bases not matched to a gene: 9. CDR3 loop: CASSLGQGTGTQYF. Written as DNA, the CDR3 is TGCGCCAGCAGCCTCGGACAGGGTACGGGGACCCAGTACTTC.

The J gene is TRBJ2-1, the V gene TRBV12-5, with 9 nucleotides matching TRBD2. J gave up 4 bases and V 5 bases, and 6 bases lay outside the gene matches. The CDR3 sequence is 15 residues long. Germline CDR1 reads LGHNT; CDR2 reads FRNRAP. In DNA, the CDR3 is TGTGCTAGTGGTCCAGAGCGGGGGGCGTACAATGAGCAGTTCTTC. Protein: CASGPERGAYNEQFF.

The CDR3 sequence is CASSLPDRAGGYTF. The DNA for the CDR3 is TGTGCCAGCAGCCTTCCGGACAGGGCGGGCGGCTACACCTTC. This chain connects TRBV3-1 (or the pseudogene TRBV3-2) to TRBJ1-2; 8 nucleotides agree with TRBD1. The CDR3 is made up of 14 amino acids. After removal of 4 bases from V and 8 bases from J, the junction contained 9 bases not matched to a gene. Germline values: CDR1 LGHDT, CDR2 YNNKEL (reference sequence).

Regarding this clone: Compared with germline, one end of the junction differs, possibly owing to a read error. The gene calls are TRBV12-5 and TRBJ2-5; TRBD1 might be the D (7 bases). CDR3 length equals 14 residues. Germline values: CDR1 LGHNT, CDR2 FRNRAP. The CDR3 DNA is TGTGCTAGTGGAACACAGGGGAGGCAAGGGACCCAGTACTTC. The encoded protein is CASGTQGRQGTQYF.

In its sample, this clone was seen once. The chain employs TRBV27 and TRBJ2-7; tentatively, D is TRBD1 (5 bases). The CDR3 is made up of 14 amino acids. V lost 2 bases, J lost 5 bases, and 13 bases lay in between. Germline CDR1 and CDR2: MNHEY and SMNVEV (reference sequence). DNA of the CDR3: TGTGCCAGCAGTTTAGCGCCTCCAGGGAACGAGCAGTACTTC. This codes for CASSLAPPGNEQYF.

The gene calls are TRBV3-1 (or the pseudogene TRBV3-2) and TRBJ2-5; no reliable D call. There are 12 residues in the CDR3. Looked up from germline, CDR1 is LGHDT and CDR2 is YNNKEL (reference sequence). Trimming took 4 bases from V and 1 from J, leaving 4 bases between them. The CDR3 spells CASSPSQETQYF. CDR3 in DNA: TGTGCCAGCAGCCCCAGCCAAGAGACCCAGTACTTC.

The rearrangement joins TRBV7-2 to TRBJ1-5; 9 nucleotides match TRBD1. V shed 8 bases, J shed 6 bases, and the junction held 8 bases outside the gene matches. The CDR3 has 14 residues. Looked up from germline, CDR1 is SGHTA and CDR2 is FQGNSA. The CDR3 nucleotides read TGTGCCAGCGGTCCGGGACAGGGCCCTCAGCCCCAGCATTTT. It translates to CASGPGQGPQPQHF.

This chain uses TRBV9 with TRBJ2-1; the D gene is possibly TRBD2 (7 bases). Germline CDR1 SGDLS, CDR2 YYNGEE. The CDR3 extends over 15 amino acids. V dropped 4 bases and J dropped 0 bases, with 11 bases sitting between them. The DNA for the CDR3 is TGTGCCAGCAGCAGCCGGGGGGCCTCCTACAATGAGCAGTTCTTC. This sequence encodes CASSSRGASYNEQFF.

J is TRBJ2-3 and V is TRBV7-3; 10 bases line up with TRBD2. Unmatched junction bases numbered 18, after V lost 5 bases and J lost 1 base. CDR1 SGHTA and CDR2 FQGTGA come from the germline V gene. The CDR3 runs to 20 residues. In DNA form, the CDR3 reads TGTGCCAGCAGCCCCTCAAATCTGTCTAGCGGGGGCCTTCGCACAGATACGCAGTATTTT. Translating gives CASSPSNLSSGGLRTDTQYF. The full variable domain, in which reference TRBV7-3 and TRBJ2-3 provide the parts outside the CDR3, is GAGVSQTPSNKVTEKGKYVELRCDPISGHTALYWYRQSLGQGPEFLIYFQGTGAADDSGLPNDRFFAVRPEGSVSTLKIQRTERGDSAVYLCASSPSNLSSGGLRTDTQYFGPGTRLTVL.

The rearrangement joins TRBV6-2 or TRBV6-3 to TRBJ2-7; 8 nucleotides align to TRBD1. V was pared by 0 bases and J by 5 bases, with 3 bases of the junction left unmatched. This CDR3 is 14 amino acids long. Germline-derived CDR1 and CDR2 are MNHEY and SVGEGT. CDR3 sequence reads: CASSYSGTGNEQYF. Here the CDR3 DNA reads TGTGCCAGCAGTTACTCCGGGACAGGCAACGAGCAGTACTTC.

The CDR3 reads CASSLGGAGGYNEQFF. CDR3 coding DNA: TGTGCCAGCAGCTTAGGGGGAGCGGGGGGCTACAATGAGCAGTTCTTC. The chain joins TRBV7-6 to TRBJ2-1, with TRBD2 matching over 9 bases. From germline, CDR1 is SGHVS and CDR2 FNYEAQ. The V and J ends lost 1 base and 3 bases, in that order; junction bases with no gene match: 4. The CDR3 has 16 residues.

The chain is built from TRBV19 and TRBJ1-1, with 7 bases lining up with TRBD1. The germline CDR1 and CDR2 sequences are LNHDA and SQIVND (reference sequence). Trimming cost V 6 bases and J 8 bases; bases outside gene matches: 15. This CDR3 comprises 15 residues. The CDR3 loop is CASSQQGPPISEAFF. The DNA for the CDR3 is TGTGCCAGTAGCCAACAGGGGCCTCCAATCTCCGAAGCTTTCTTT.

The V gene is TRBV6-2 or TRBV6-3, the J gene TRBJ1-2; D is ambiguous. This CDR3 is built from 14 residues. V shed 2 bases and J shed 7 bases, with 14 bases lying between them. CDR1 and CDR2 from the germline V gene are MNHEY and SVGEGT. CDR3 in amino acids: CASSYMLGGLGYTF. CDR3 nucleotides: TGTGCCAGCAGTTACATGTTGGGAGGGCTTGGCTACACCTTC.

Here the CDR3 DNA reads TGTGCCAGCAGCCAACCACGGACATCGAACACCGGGGAGCTGTTTTTT. It yields the protein CASSQPRTSNTGELFF. The chain employs TRBV14 and TRBJ2-2; a possible D gene is TRBD1 (5 bases). The V end lost 2 bases, the J end lost 0 bases, and 10 bases lay between the germline ends. Germline lookup yields CDR1 SGHDN and CDR2 FVKESK. The CDR3 totals 16 residues.

The chain joins TRBV11-2 to TRBJ2-1; a weak D match, TRBD1 (5 bases). Germline assignment: CDR1 SGHAT and CDR2 FQNNGV. The CDR3 loop spans 16 amino acids. The V end was cut by 0 bases, the J end by 6 bases, with 15 bases between. The CDR3 DNA follows: TGTGCCAGCAGCTTAGATTTAGGACACTCGCTCAATGAGCAGTTCTTC. Its protein is CASSLDLGHSLNEQFF.

This chain uses TRBV6-5 with TRBJ2-3, with TRBD2 identical over 8 bases. Germline CDR1 MNHEY, CDR2 SVGAGI. CDR3 length equals 15 residues. V gave up 2 bases and J gave up 5 bases; unmatched junction bases: 6. CDR3 sequence: CASSYMSGGVDTQYF. DNA of the CDR3: TGTGCCAGCAGTTACATGTCGGGGGGGGTAGATACGCAGTATTTT.

The rearrangement links TRBV21-1 to TRBJ2-5; the table's D call, TRBD2, was not checked against the DNA. TRBV21-1 is a pseudogene. This CDR3 has 16 residues. CDR3 amino acids: CASSKGLAGRGETQYF. CDR3 coding DNA: TGTGCCAGCAGCAAAGGACTAGCGGGGCGTGGGGAGACCCAGTACTTC.

DNA for the CDR3: TGTGCCAGCAGCGTTAGCGGGGGGGCCTCCAAAAACATTCAGTACTTC. Protein product: CASSVSGGASKNIQYF. The chain carries TRBV9 and TRBJ2-4; 11 bases line up with TRBD2. CDR3 length: 16 residues. Germline values: CDR1 SGDLS, CDR2 YYNGEE. Trimming cost V 2 bases and J 2 bases; bases outside gene matches: 3.

In this sample, this clone turned up a few times. The chain couples TRBV2 to TRBJ2-7; D possibly corresponds to TRBD1 (5 bases). CDR1 is SNHLY, CDR2 FYNNEI, per germline. V lost 4 bases and J 0 bases, leaving 10 bases between the germline ends. The CDR3 has 14 amino acids. The CDR3 here is CASSAGSSSYEQYF. CDR3 sequence (DNA): TGTGCCAGCAGTGCAGGGTCTTCCTCCTACGAGCAGTACTTC.

The chain recombines TRBV10-1 with TRBJ1-1; D is uncertain. The CDR3 has 15 amino acids. Germline CDR1 is WNHNN and CDR2 is SYGVQD (reference sequence). V lost 2 bases and J 2 bases, leaving 12 bases between the germline ends. CDR3 residues: CASSEETGINTEAFF. The CDR3 coding sequence is TGCGCCAGCAGTGAGGAGACGGGGATCAACACTGAAGCTTTCTTT.

The chain uses TRBV15 and TRBJ2-3; 10 nucleotides match TRBD2. CDR3 length: 15 amino acids. The germline CDR1 and CDR2 sequences are LNHNV and YYDKDF (reference sequence). The trim removed 1 base at V and 4 bases at J, leaving 2 bases unmatched. The CDR3 nucleotides are TGTGCCACCAGCAGAGTTAGCGGGGGGCCAGATACGCAGTATTTT. Translated, it gives CATSRVSGGPDTQYF.

The chain joins TRBV19 to TRBJ2-1; 10 nucleotides align to TRBD2. Germline CDR1 is LNHDA and CDR2 is SQIVND (reference sequence). Germline trimming cut 2 bases from V and 4 bases from J; bases unmatched to any gene: 8. This CDR3 has 17 amino acids. CDR3 coding DNA: TGTGCCAGTAGTATACTAGCGGGGGACCCCCCTTACAATGAGCAGTTCTTC. It codes for CASSILAGDPPYNEQFF.

The rearrangement links TRBV19 to TRBJ2-1; 10 nucleotides align to TRBD2. Trimming at V came to 0 bases and at J to 7 bases, leaving 12 bases not matched to a gene. Germline CDR1 and CDR2: LNHDA and SQIVND (reference sequence). This CDR3 spans 18 amino acids. The CDR3 nucleotides are TGTGCCAGTAGTATAGAGCACCTAGCGGGGGACTCAACTAATGAGCAGTTCTTC. It is translated as CASSIEHLAGDSTNEQFF.

The V gene is TRBV6-5, the J gene TRBJ1-2; tentatively, D is TRBD1 (6 bases). This CDR3 has 15 amino acids. V was shortened by 2 bases and J by 3 bases, with 13 bases between the two germline ends. Per germline, CDR1 MNHEY and CDR2 SVGAGI. CDR3 sequence reads: CASSYTRGEYYGYTF. The DNA of the CDR3 is TGTGCCAGCAGTTACACCAGGGGCGAGTACTATGGCTACACCTTC.

The V and J genes are TRBV6-5 and TRBJ2-1; possible D gene TRBD1, 6 bases. The germline V and J ends were trimmed by 7 bases and 12 bases, with 19 bases remaining between them. CDR1 and CDR2 from the germline V gene are MNHEY and SVGAGI. The CDR3 extends over 13 amino acids. CDR3 nucleotides: TGTGCCAGCATGCGGACAGCTACAATGACGCAGTTCTTC. This encodes CASMRTATMTQFF.

This chain connects TRBV7-3 to TRBJ2-5; possible D gene TRBD2, 6 bases. Germline-derived CDR1 and CDR2 are SGHTA and FQGTGA. V lost 2 bases and J 2 bases, leaving 12 bases between the germline ends. The CDR3 covers 15 residues. For the CDR3, the DNA is TGTGCCAGCAGCTTACTCCCCGGGGGACAAGAGACCCAGTACTTC. Amino acid sequence: CASSLLPGGQETQYF.

The rearrangement links TRBV18 to TRBJ2-5; perhaps TRBD2 as D (6 bases). Germline lookup yields CDR1 KGHSH and CDR2 LQKENI. The CDR3 spans 13 residues. The V end lost 3 bases, the J end lost 4 bases, and 9 bases lay between the germline ends. CDR3 protein: CASSPRGAETQYF. CDR3 nucleotides: TGTGCCAGCTCACCCCGCGGGGCAGAGACCCAGTACTTC.